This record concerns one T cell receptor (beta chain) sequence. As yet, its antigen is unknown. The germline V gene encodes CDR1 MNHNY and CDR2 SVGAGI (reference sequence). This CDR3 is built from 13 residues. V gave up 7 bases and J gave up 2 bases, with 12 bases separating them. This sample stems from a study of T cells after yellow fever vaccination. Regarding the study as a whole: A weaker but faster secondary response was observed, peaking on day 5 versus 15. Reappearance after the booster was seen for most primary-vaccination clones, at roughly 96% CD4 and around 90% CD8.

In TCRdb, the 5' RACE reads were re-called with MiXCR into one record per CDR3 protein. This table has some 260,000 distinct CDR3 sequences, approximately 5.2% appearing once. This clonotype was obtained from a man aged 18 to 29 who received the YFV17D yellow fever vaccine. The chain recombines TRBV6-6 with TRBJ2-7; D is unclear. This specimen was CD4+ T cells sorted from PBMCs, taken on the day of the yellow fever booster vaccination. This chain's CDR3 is CASIGSTAYEQYV. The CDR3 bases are TGTGCCAGCATTGGGTCTACCGCCTACGAGCAGTACGTC.